One and the same sample provided the 5 T cell receptor beta chains below, sequenced in a study of T cells in Graves' hyperthyroidism and ophthalmopathy. Using RNA transcripts as the source, TCR beta CDR3 regions were amplified. HTBI primers were the set used in a first-round RT-PCR of the TCR CDR3. TCRdb called the multiplex PCR reads again in MiXCR, with one record for every CDR3 protein. Among under 600,000 distinct CDR3 sequences, roughly 16% were seen once, and the ten largest hold roughly 3.4%. The source material was blood. The receptors were gathered from a woman aged 40-49 years with Graves' ophthalmopathy.

This clonotype has only a few counts. The rearrangement joins TRBV5-6 to TRBJ2-1; D may match TRBD1 or TRBD2 (6 bases each). The CDR3 has 15 amino acids. With 4 bases removed from V and 8 bases from J, the gap between germline ends came to 19 bases. Germline V gene data show CDR1 as SGHDT and CDR2 as YYEEEE. CDR3 coding DNA: TGTGCCAGCAGCCCGCTTGAGGGGGGTAGGGATGAGCAGTTCTTC. It encodes CASSPLEGGRDEQFF. Together with reference TRBV5-6 and TRBJ2-1, the CDR3 gives the full variable domain: DAGVTQSPTHLIKTRGQQVTLRCSPKSGHDTVSWYQQALGQGPQFIFQYYEEEERQRGNFPDRFSGHQFPNYSSELNVNALLLGDSALYLCASSPLEGGRDEQFFGPGTRLTVL.

This clonotype was seen ten or more times. CDR3 in amino acids: CASSATLFVQGTYGYTF. The CDR3 nucleotides are TGTGCCAGCAGTGCTACCCTATTTGTACAGGGCACTTATGGCTACACCTTC. The chain couples TRBV2 to TRBJ1-2; D is possibly TRBD1 (6 bases). Trimming stripped 4 bases from V and 5 bases from J, with 23 bases between. Germline V gene lookup returns CDR1 SNHLY and CDR2 FYNNEI. This CDR3 contains 17 residues. Using reference TRBV2 and TRBJ1-2 for the parts outside the CDR3, the full variable domain is EPEVTQTPSHQVTQMGQEVILRCVPISNHLYFYWYRQILGQKVEFLVSFYNNEISEKSEIFDDQFSVERPDGSNFTLKIRSTKLEDSAMYFCASSATLFVQGTYGYTFGSGTRLTVV.

The table lists this clonotype with many counts. The chain recombines TRBV2 with TRBJ2-7; perhaps TRBD2 as D (5 bases). The CDR3 totals 11 residues. CDR1 is SNHLY, CDR2 FYNNEI, per germline. V was trimmed by 6 bases and J by 6 bases, leaving 9 bases between them. In nucleotides, the CDR3 is TGTGCCAGCAGCGGGGATTCCGAGCAGTACTTC. Protein product: CASSGDSEQYF. Based on the CDR3 plus reference TRBV2 and TRBJ2-7, the full variable domain is EPEVTQTPSHQVTQMGQEVILRCVPISNHLYFYWYRQILGQKVEFLVSFYNNEISEKSEIFDDQFSVERPDGSNFTLKIRSTKLEDSAMYFCASSGDSEQYFGPGTRLTVT.

This clonotype was detected ten times or more. This chain connects TRBV6-1 to TRBJ1-2; a weak D match, TRBD1 (5 bases). Looked up from germline, CDR1 is MNHNS and CDR2 is SASEGT. The CDR3 spans 13 residues. Trimming stripped 5 bases from V and 4 bases from J, with 11 bases between. In DNA, the CDR3 is TGTGCCAGCAGTTATACAGGACCCTATGGCTACACCTTC. This translates into CASSYTGPYGYTF.

This clonotype showed up many times. The V and J genes are TRBV7-9 and TRBJ2-7; TRBD1 agrees at 8 bases. Looked up from germline, CDR1 is SEHNR and CDR2 is FQNEAQ (reference sequence). The CDR3 runs 15 residues. V was clipped by 1 base and J by 3 bases; unmatched bases: 5. The CDR3 DNA reads as TGTGCCAGCAGCTTAGGGAGGGGACAGGACTACGAGCAGTACTTC. Amino acid sequence: CASSLGRGQDYEQYF.